This T cell receptor (beta chain) derives from a study of graft-versus-host responses after intestinal transplantation. Study details: Those transplanted obtained multivisceral, liver-intestinal, or isolated intestinal grafts. Once they had received anti-thymocyte globulin induction, all recipients took tacrolimus and steroids for approximately 3 years. Broader study findings: Among circulating GvH clones, peak levels were associated with early post-transplant declines in HvG clones. Some GvH clones appeared in ileal mucosa or blood before recipient bone marrow.

Repertoires were generated with immunoSEQ multiplex PCR, while TCRdb's copy carries only in-frame clones and drops some. The sample yields 75,000 to 95,000 clones, approximately 90% seen once. This CDR3 is 16 amino acids long. As for this clone: Antigen: not known.

This TCR was sampled from a human donor who was the organ donor for an intestinal transplant. The material was unstimulated CD4+ T cells sorted from spleen or lymph node cells, obtained before transplant. V and J are TRBV21-1 and TRBJ1-1; TRBD1, the table's D call, was not compared with the DNA. TRBV21-1 constitutes a pseudogene. DNA for the CDR3: TGTGCCAGCAGCACAATTTACAGGGGTACGAACACTGAAGCTTTCTTT. Translation: CASSTIYRGTNTEAFF.